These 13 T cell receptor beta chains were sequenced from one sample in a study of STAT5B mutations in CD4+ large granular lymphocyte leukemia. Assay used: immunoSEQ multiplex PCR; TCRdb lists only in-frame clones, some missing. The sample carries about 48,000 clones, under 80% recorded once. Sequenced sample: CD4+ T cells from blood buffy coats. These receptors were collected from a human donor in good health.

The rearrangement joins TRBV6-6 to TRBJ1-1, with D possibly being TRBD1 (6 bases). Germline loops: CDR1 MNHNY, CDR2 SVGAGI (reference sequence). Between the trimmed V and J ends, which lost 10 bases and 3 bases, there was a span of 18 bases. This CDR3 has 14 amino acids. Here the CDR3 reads CAIRGTSGDTEAFF. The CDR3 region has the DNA TGTGCCATCAGAGGGACATCTGGGGACACTGAAGCTTTCTTT.

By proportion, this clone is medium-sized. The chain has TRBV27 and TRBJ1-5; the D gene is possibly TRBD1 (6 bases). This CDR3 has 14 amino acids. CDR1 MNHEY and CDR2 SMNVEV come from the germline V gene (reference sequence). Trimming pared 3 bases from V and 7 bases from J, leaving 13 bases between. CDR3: CASSLNRVRQPQHF. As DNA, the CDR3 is TGTGCCAGCAGTTTGAACAGGGTGAGGCAGCCCCAGCATTTT.

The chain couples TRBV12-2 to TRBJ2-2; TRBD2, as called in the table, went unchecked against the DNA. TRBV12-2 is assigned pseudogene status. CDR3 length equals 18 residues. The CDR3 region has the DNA TGTGCAAGTCGCTTAGCGGTCGTCGGGAGGGCGAACACCGGGGAGCTGTTTTTT. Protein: CASRLAVVGRANTGELFF.

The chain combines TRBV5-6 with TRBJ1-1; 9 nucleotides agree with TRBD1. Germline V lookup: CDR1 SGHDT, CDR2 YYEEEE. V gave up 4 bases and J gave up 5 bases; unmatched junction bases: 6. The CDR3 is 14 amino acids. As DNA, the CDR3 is TGTGCCAGCAGCGAGGGACAGGGCTGGACTGAAGCTTTCTTT. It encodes CASSEGQGWTEAFF.

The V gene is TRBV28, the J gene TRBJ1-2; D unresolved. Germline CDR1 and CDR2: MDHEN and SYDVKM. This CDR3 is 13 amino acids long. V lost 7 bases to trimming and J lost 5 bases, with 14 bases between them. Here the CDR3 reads CASTSGQSYGYTF. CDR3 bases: TGTGCCAGCACCTCCGGGCAGTCGTATGGCTACACCTTC.

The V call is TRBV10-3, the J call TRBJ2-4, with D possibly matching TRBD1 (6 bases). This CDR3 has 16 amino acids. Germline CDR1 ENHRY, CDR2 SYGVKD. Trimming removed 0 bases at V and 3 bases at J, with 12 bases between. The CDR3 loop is CAISESGGWGKNIQYF. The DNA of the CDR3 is TGTGCCATCAGTGAGTCTGGGGGCTGGGGCAAAAACATTCAGTACTTC.

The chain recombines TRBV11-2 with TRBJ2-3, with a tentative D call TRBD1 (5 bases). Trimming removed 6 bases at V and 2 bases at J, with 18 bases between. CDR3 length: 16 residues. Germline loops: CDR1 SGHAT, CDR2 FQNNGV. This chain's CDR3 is CASRPKIRVPTDTQYF. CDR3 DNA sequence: TGTGCCAGCAGACCGAAAATCAGGGTCCCCACAGATACGCAGTATTTT.

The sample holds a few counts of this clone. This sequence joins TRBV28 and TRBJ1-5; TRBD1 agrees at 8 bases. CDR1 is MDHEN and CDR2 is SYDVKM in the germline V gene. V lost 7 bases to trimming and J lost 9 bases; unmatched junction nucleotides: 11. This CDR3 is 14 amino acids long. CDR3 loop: CASTSGQGDAPQHF. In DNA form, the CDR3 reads TGTGCCAGCACTTCCGGACAGGGCGATGCGCCCCAGCATTTT.

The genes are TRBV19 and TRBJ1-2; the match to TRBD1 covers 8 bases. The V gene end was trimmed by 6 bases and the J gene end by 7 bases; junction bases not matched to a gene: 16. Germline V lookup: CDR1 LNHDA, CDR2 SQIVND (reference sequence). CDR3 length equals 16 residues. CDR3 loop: CASSRPGTGQESGYTF. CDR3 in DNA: TGTGCCAGTAGCCGTCCCGGGACAGGCCAGGAGTCTGGCTACACCTTC.

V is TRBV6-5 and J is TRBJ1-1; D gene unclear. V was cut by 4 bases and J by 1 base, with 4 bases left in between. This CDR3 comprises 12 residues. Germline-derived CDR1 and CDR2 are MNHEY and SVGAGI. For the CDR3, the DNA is TGTGCCAGCAGTTTAAGGAACACTGAAGCTTTCTTT. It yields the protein CASSLRNTEAFF.

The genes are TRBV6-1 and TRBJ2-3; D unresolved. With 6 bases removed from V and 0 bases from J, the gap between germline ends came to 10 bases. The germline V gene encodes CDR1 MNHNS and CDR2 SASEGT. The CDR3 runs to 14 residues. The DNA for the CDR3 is TGTGCCAGCAGCCACTTAGACAGCACAGATACGCAGTATTTT. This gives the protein CASSHLDSTDTQYF.

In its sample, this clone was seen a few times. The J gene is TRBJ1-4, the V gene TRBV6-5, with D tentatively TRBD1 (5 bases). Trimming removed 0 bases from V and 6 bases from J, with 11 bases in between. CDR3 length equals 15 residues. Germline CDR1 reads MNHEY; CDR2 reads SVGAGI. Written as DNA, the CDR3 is TGTGCCAGCAGTTACTCCGGGACGAGGGATGAAAAACTGTTTTTT. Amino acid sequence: CASSYSGTRDEKLFF.

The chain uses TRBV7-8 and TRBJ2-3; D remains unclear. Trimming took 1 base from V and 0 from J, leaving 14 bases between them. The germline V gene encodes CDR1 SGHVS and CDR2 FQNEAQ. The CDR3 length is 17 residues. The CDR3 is CASSLGMAPFSTDTQYF. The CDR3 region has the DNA TGTGCCAGCAGCTTAGGGATGGCTCCCTTTAGCACAGATACGCAGTATTTT. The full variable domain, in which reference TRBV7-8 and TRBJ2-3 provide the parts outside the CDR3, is GAGVSQSPRYKVAKRGQDVALRCDPISGHVSLFWYQQALGQGPEFLTYFQNEAQLDKSGLPSDRFFAERPEGSVSTLKIQRTQQEDSAVYLCASSLGMAPFSTDTQYFGPGTRLTVL.